This TCR beta chain was identified in a study of T cell repertoires in cytomegalovirus infection. Looking at the study overall: Public TCR beta signature analysis indicated the presence of both CMV infection and matching HLA type. Study-level findings and limits: The response measured ex vivo was dominated by TCR beta clonotypes (HLA-C-restricted and CMV-specific).

This clonotype was counted between two and nine times. Its antigen remains unknown. The CDR3 covers 16 residues. The junction had 13 bases not matched to a gene; V was cut back by 5 bases and J by 7 bases. Germline lookup yields CDR1 MNHEY and CDR2 SMNVEV (reference sequence). TCRdb itself ran the reads through MiXCR, one entry per CDR3 protein. Among some 590,000 distinct CDR3 sequences listed, almost 40% were seen once. This chain links TRBV27 with TRBJ2-5; 10 bases line up with TRBD2. The source of this sequence is a human donor in good health (CMV status not recorded). Some clones in this sample may be carry-over from other donors' samples. The input for sequencing was cultured PBMCs, taken from culture after CMV antigen stimulation. The DNA of the CDR3 is TGTGCCAGCAGTCACCCCTCGAGCGGGAGGGCCAGGACCCAGTACTTC. It specifies CASSHPSSGRARTQYF.